Sequencing of this T cell receptor (beta chain) was carried out in a study of T-cell reconstitution after alpha-beta-depleted transplantation in children. Study results and caveats: The study reportedly traced alpha-beta T cells about two months after transplant to several hundred expanded graft clones.

Turning to this clonotype: The antigen remains unidentified.

Library preparation (for TCRbeta) was performed with unique molecular identifiers. In TCRdb, the PCR reads were re-called with MiXCR into one record per CDR3 protein. The sample records about 250,000 distinct CDR3 sequences, roughly 25% being singletons. The sequence was collected from a female patient under 10 years old who had a stem cell transplant for congenital amegakaryocytic thrombocytopenia, so the T cells may come from the graft donor. Sequencing used PBMCs, mostly from graft donor cells, obtained 360 days after TCRalphabeta/CD19-depleted stem cell transplant.

CDR3 in amino acids: CASSLTVSEPFGYTF. The CDR3 nucleotides are TGTGCCAGCAGCTTAACCGTCAGCGAACCCTTCGGCTACACCTTC. The chain joins TRBV7-2 to TRBJ1-2; D is ambiguous. CDR3 length equals 15 residues. The germline gives CDR1 SGHTA, CDR2 FQGNSA. V lost 2 bases to trimming and J lost 8 bases, with 18 bases between them.